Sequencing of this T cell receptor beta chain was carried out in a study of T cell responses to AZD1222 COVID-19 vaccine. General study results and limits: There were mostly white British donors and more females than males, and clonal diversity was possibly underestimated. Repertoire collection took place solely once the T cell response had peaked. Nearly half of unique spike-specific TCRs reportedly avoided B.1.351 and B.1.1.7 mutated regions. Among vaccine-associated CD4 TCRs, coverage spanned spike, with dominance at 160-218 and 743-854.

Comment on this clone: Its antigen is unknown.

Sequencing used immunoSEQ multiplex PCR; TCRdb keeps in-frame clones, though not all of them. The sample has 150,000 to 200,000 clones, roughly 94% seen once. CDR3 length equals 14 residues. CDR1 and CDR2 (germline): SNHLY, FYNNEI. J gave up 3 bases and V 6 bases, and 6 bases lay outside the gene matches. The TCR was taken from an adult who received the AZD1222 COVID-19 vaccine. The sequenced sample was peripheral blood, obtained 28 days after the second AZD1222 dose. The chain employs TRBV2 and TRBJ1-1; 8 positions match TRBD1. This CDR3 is CASREQGGDTEAFF. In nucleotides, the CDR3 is TGTGCCAGCAGGGAACAGGGGGGAGACACTGAAGCTTTCTTT.